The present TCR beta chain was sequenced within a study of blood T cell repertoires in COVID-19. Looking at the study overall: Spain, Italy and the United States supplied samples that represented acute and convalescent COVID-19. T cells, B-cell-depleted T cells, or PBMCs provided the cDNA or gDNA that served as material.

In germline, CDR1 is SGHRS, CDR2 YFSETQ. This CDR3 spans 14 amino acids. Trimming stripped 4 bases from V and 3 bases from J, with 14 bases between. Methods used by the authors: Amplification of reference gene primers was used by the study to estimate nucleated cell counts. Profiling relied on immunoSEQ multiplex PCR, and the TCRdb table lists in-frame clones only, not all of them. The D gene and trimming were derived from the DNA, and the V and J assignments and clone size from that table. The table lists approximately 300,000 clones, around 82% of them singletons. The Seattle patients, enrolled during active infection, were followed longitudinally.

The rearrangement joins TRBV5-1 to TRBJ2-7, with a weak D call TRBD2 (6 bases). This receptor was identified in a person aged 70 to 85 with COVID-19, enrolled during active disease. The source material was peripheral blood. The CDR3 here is CASSVDTGGYEQYF. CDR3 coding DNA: TGCGCCAGCAGCGTGGATACCGGGGGCTACGAGCAGTACTTC.